These 3 T cell receptor beta chains share one sample of origin, sequenced in a study of blood T cell repertoires in COVID-19. Generated by immunoSEQ multiplex PCR, the TCRdb table keeps only in-frame clones and is missing some. The sample lists approximately 28,000 clones; approximately 66% were seen once. The source material was peripheral blood. The receptor source for this set is a man between 60 and 70 years old with active or convalescent COVID-19.

This chain joins TRBV6-5 and TRBJ1-2; 9 nucleotides line up with TRBD1. This CDR3 has 12 residues. Germline loops: CDR1 MNHEY, CDR2 SVGAGI. Germline trimming cut 9 bases from V and 4 bases from J; bases unmatched to any gene: 3. The CDR3 DNA follows: TGTGCCAGTGCGGGACAGGGCTATGGCTACACCTTC. Its translation is CASAGQGYGYTF.

This clone was recorded once. The chain recombines TRBV7-8 with TRBJ2-2; 9 positions agree with TRBD2. The CDR3 has 15 residues. J gave up 11 bases and V 2 bases, and 9 bases lay outside the gene matches. Germline V gene lookup returns CDR1 SGHVS and CDR2 FQNEAQ. CDR3 protein: CASSLLGAGGLELFF. DNA for the CDR3: TGTGCCAGCAGCTTATTAGGGGCGGGAGGGCTTGAGCTGTTTTTT.

The chain employs TRBV5-1 and TRBJ2-1; 14 bases align to TRBD2. V was pared by 5 bases and J by 0 bases, with 7 bases of the junction left unmatched. The germline V gene has CDR1 SGHRS and CDR2 YFSETQ. The CDR3 is made up of 18 amino acids. CDR3 bases: TGCGCCAGCAGGCCCGGGACTAGCGGGAGACTCTCCTACAATGAGCAGTTCTTC. Encoded protein: CASRPGTSGRLSYNEQFF.